This T cell receptor (beta chain) was sequenced for a study of T cells after yellow fever vaccination. Study observations and caveats: Subsequent booster samples again held most clones from primary vaccination (roughly 95% CD4, 85% to 90% CD8). Highly abundant clonotypes carried over from the bulk population could end up in FACS-sorted repertoires as contaminants.

J gave up 3 bases and V 5 bases, and 20 bases lay outside the gene matches. CDR1 is SEHNR, CDR2 FQNEAQ, per germline (reference sequence). This CDR3 region has 20 residues. This clonotype was seen a few times. Its antigen remains unknown. As TCR cDNA was made by 5'RACE template switching, a universal primer site and UMIs were added. Each CDR3 protein is one row after TCRdb ran MiXCR on the 5' RACE reads. The table includes a few hundred thousand distinct CDR3 sequences, approximately 13% detected once. The source of this sequence is a man younger than 35 who received the YFV17D yellow fever vaccine. The sample in question was CD4+ T cells sorted from PBMCs, obtained 15 days after the yellow fever booster vaccination. The V and J genes are TRBV7-9 and TRBJ1-5, with 9 bases lining up with TRBD1. In nucleotides, the CDR3 is TGTGCCAGCAGCGCCTGGTTAGGGACAGGGTTTACCCATTCCAATCAGCCCCAGCATTTT. Its protein product is CASSAWLGTGFTHSNQPQHF.